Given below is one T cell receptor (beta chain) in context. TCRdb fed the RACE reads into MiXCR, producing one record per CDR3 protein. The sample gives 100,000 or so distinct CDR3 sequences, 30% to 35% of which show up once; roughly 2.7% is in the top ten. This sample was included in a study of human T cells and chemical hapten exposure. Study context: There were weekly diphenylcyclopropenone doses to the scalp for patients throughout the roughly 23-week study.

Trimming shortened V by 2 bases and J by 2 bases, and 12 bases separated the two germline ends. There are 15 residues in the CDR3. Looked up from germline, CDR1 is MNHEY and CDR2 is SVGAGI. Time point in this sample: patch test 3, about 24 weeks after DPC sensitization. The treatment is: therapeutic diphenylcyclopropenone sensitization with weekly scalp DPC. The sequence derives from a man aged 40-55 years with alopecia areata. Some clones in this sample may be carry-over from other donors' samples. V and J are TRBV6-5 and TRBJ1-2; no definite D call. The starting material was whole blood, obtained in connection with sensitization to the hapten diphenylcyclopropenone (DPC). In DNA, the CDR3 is TGTGCCAGCAGTTACGGAGGCAGGTCGAACTATGGCTACACCTTC. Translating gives CASSYGGRSNYGYTF.